This is a list of T cell receptor beta chains from one sample in a study of STAT3 mutations in large granular lymphocyte leukemia. Some clones are missing from TCRdb's copy, which holds only in-frame ones; the method was immunoSEQ multiplex PCR. Of tens of thousands of clones in the sample, about 81% are singletons; the top ten hold 0.4% to 0.55%. The sample taken for sequencing was PBMCs. These receptors all stem from a human donor with T large granular lymphocyte leukemia. Some clones in this sample may be carry-over from other donors' samples. Both conserved end residues are part of each CDR3. A D gene is named only where the DNA matches it firmly. Not every row has a clone size; where given, it reads once, few, many or a size class.

D gene	V gene	clone size	J gene	CDR3 DNA	CDR3 protein
-	TRBV11-2	few	TRBJ1-2	TGTGCCAGCAGCTTAGCACAGGGCGTTCGAGGCTACACCTTC	CASSLAQGVRGYTF
-	TRBV28	once	TRBJ1-5	TGTGCCAGCAGTCCTCATGGGGTTGACAGTCCGTATAGACCCCAGCATTTT	CASSPHGVDSPYRPQHF
-	TRBV6-1	-	TRBJ1-4	TGTGCCAGCTTCGGAGGGACGGGTGAAAAACTGTTTTTT	CASFGGTGEKLFF
TRBD1	TRBV5-6	-	TRBJ2-1	TGTGCCAGCAGCGTACTACAGGGGGCCTTTTTCAGAAATGAGCAGTTCTTC	CASSVLQGAFFRNEQFF
-	TRBV11-2	-	TRBJ1-6	TGTGCCAGCAACCAAATCTCCGTGGCAGGCAATAATTCACCCCTCCACTTT	CASNQISVAGNNSPLHF
TRBD2	TRBV4-2	-	TRBJ2-7	TGTGCCAGCAGCCTTCTGACTAGCGGGGGGACGAGCTCCTACGAGCAGTACTTC	CASSLLTSGGTSSYEQYF
TRBD1	TRBV7-6	-	TRBJ2-5	TGTGCCAGCAGCTCTATAGTAGGGACAGGGCAAGAGACCCAGTACTTC	CASSSIVGTGQETQYF
TRBD2	TRBV19	-	TRBJ2-1	TGTGCCAGTAGTATAGCGACTAGCGGGGCGAATGAGCAGTTCTTC	CASSIATSGANEQFF
-	TRBV7-8	-	TRBJ2-7	TGTGCCAGCAGCTTAGGCCTCGTGGAATACGAGCAGTACTTC	CASSLGLVEYEQYF
TRBD1	TRBV30	-	TRBJ1-1	TGTGCCTGGAGCCTCGGGACAGCGGTTGAAGCTTTCTTT	CAWSLGTAVEAFF
-	TRBV5-1	-	TRBJ2-3	TGCGCCAGCAGCTCTGGCCGGGGCTCAACGCAGTATTTT	CASSSGRGSTQYF
-	TRBV18	-	TRBJ1-2	TGTGCCAGCTCACCACTACAGGTCGACTATGGCTACACCTTC	CASSPLQVDYGYTF
-	TRBV10-3	-	TRBJ2-6	TGTGCCATCAGTGAGGGGCAGGGATCTGGGGCCAACGTCCTGACTTTC	CAISEGQGSGANVLTF
TRBD1	TRBV9	-	TRBJ2-5	TGTGCCAGCAGCGTCGGACAGGGCCAAGAGACCCAGTACTTC	CASSVGQGQETQYF
-	TRBV7-8	-	TRBJ1-1	TGTGCCAGCAGCGAGGACAGTTTGGACACTGAAGCTTTCTTT	CASSEDSLDTEAFF
TRBD2	TRBV7-9	-	TRBJ2-5	TGTGCCAGCAGCTCACCGACTAGCGGGGCGGTGGAGACCCAGTACTTC	CASSSPTSGAVETQYF
TRBD1	TRBV27	-	TRBJ2-3	TGTGCCAGCAGTCCCCTTTCGGGACAGGGGGTGACAGATACGCAGTATTTT	CASSPLSGQGVTDTQYF
-	TRBV18	-	TRBJ2-3	TGTGCCAGCTCACCAGCTGCGGGTCGCACAGATACGCAGTATTTT	CASSPAAGRTDTQYF
-	TRBV6-5	-	TRBJ2-7	TGTGCCAGCAGTTACTGGGCGCGGGGGCCATCCTACGAGCAGTACTTC	CASSYWARGPSYEQYF
TRBD1	TRBV6-1	-	TRBJ2-2	TGTGCCAGCAGTGGCCGACAGGGCAGAAGCACCGGGGAGCTGTTTTTT	CASSGRQGRSTGELFF
-	TRBV11-2	-	TRBJ2-6	TGTGCCAGCAGCTTTGGAAGGGACTTAGCTGGGGCCAACGTCCTGACTTTC	CASSFGRDLAGANVLTF
TRBD1	TRBV28	-	TRBJ1-3	TGTGCCAGCAGCGAGACAGGGCTCAGTGGAAACACCATATATTTT	CASSETGLSGNTIYF
-	TRBV4-2	-	TRBJ1-1	TGTGCCAGCAGCCAAGATCGGGGAGCGAACACTGAAGCTTTCTTT	CASSQDRGANTEAFF
TRBD1	TRBV11-2	-	TRBJ1-6	TGTGCCAGCAGCTACCCTGCCGGACAGGTTACTTCACCCCTCCACTTT	CASSYPAGQVTSPLHF
-	TRBV30	-	TRBJ1-6	TGTGCCTGGAGTGACCCCCCTCACACGAATTCACCCCTCCACTTT	CAWSDPPHTNSPLHF
-	TRBV5-8	few	TRBJ1-3	TGTGCCAGCAGCTTGGCTGGCCATACGACGGACACCATATATTTT	CASSLAGHTTDTIYF
-	TRBV9	-	TRBJ1-2	TGTGCCAGCAGCGGCACAGGGAATATGGGCTATGGCTACACCTTC	CASSGTGNMGYGYTF
-	TRBV5-1	-	TRBJ2-7	TGCGCCAGCAGCTTGGGGGGGGACCAATTCGAGCAGTACTTC	CASSLGGDQFEQYF
TRBD1	TRBV13	-	TRBJ2-3	TGTGCCAGCAGCTCCCATTGGACAGGGGGATCAACAGATACGCAGTATTTT	CASSSHWTGGSTDTQYF
-	TRBV7-2	-	TRBJ2-3	TGTGCCAGCAGCTTAGAGGGAAGGGTCCCAGATACGCAGTATTTT	CASSLEGRVPDTQYF
TRBD1	TRBV5-1	-	TRBJ1-3	TGCGCCAGCAGCCCAGGGGGCTCTGGAAACACCATATATTTT	CASSPGGSGNTIYF
-	TRBV5-1	-	TRBJ1-1	TGCGCCAGCAGCCTCCGGAGCCTGAACACTGAAGCTTTCTTT	CASSLRSLNTEAFF
-	TRBV30	once	TRBJ2-3	TGTGCCTGGAGTGAAGGAGGCAGCTTCACAGATACGCAGTATTTT	CAWSEGGSFTDTQYF
TRBD1	TRBV2	-	TRBJ2-2	TGTGCCAGCAGTCATACAGGGGGCGAGACCGGGGAGCTGTTTTTT	CASSHTGGETGELFF
-	TRBV6-5	few	TRBJ2-6	TGTGCCAGCAGTTATATCCGCGGCGGGGCCAACGTCCTGACTTTC	CASSYIRGGANVLTF
-	TRBV5-1	few	TRBJ1-6	TGCGCCAGCAGCTCTAACAGGGACTCACCCCTCCACTTT	CASSSNRDSPLHF
-	TRBV6-1	-	TRBJ2-5	TGTGCCAGCAGTGAACGGGACCGCCGGTTAGAGACCCAGTACTTC	CASSERDRRLETQYF
-	TRBV5-1	-	TRBJ1-6	TGCGCCAGCAGCTTGGGACTGACTAATTCACCCCTCCACTTT	CASSLGLTNSPLHF
TRBD1	TRBV30	-	TRBJ2-2	TGTGCCTGGAGTGTAGGGGGCTCCCCCGAGCTGTTTTTT	CAWSVGGSPELFF
TRBD1	TRBV19	-	TRBJ2-5	TGTGCCAGTAGTATCGGTTACAGGGGTGAGACCCAGTACTTC	CASSIGYRGETQYF
-	TRBV6-4	-	TRBJ1-1	TGTGCCAGCAGTGAAACCCCGGAGAACACTGAAGCTTTCTTT	CASSETPENTEAFF